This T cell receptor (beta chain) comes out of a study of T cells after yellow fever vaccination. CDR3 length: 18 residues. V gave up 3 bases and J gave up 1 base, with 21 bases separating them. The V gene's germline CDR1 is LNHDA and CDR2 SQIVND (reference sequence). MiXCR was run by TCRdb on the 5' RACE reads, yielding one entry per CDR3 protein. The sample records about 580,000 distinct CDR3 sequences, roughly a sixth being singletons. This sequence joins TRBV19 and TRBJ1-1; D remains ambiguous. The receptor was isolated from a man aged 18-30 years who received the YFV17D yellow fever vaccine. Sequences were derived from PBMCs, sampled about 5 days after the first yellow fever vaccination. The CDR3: CASSILGFTTAQNTEAFF. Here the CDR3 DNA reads TGTGCCAGTAGTATTCTTGGTTTCACCACGGCTCAGAACACTGAAGCTTTCTTT. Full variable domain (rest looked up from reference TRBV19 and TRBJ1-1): DGGITQSPKYLFRKEGQNVTLSCEQNLNHDAMYWYRQDPGQGLRLIYYSQIVNDFQKGDIAEGYSVSREKKESFPLTVTSAQKNPTAFYLCASSILGFTTAQNTEAFFGQGTRLTVV.